This TCR beta chain was captured by sequencing in a study of CD8+ T cells in alopecia areata. Study observations and caveats: TCR sharing was clearer in mice than between patients, perhaps partly owing to patient HLA diversity. Normal skin's resident alphabeta T cells are also sequenced in scalp samples.

This clone was recorded a few times. The target antigen is unknown. cDNA serving as the sequencing template came from extracted, reverse transcribed RNA. The assay was immunoSEQ multiplex PCR, and TCRdb's table has in-frame clones only and misses some. Here the sample spans 100,000 to 150,000 clones, less than 50% being singletons. Germline lookup yields CDR1 SQVTM and CDR2 ANQGSEA. The CDR3 spans 16 residues. The trim removed 1 base at V and 7 bases at J, leaving 7 bases unmatched. The sequencing sample was made of NKG2D-low CD8+ T cells sorted from blood. The receptor was derived from a human donor with alopecia areata. J is TRBJ2-1 and V is TRBV29-1, with 13 nucleotides matching TRBD2. CDR3 region: CSVEAGLAGDWNEQFF. The CDR3 DNA reads TGCAGCGTTGAAGCCGGACTAGCGGGAGATTGGAATGAGCAGTTCTTC.